A selection of T cell receptor beta chains follows, all from one sample in a study of blood T cell repertoires in COVID-19. The repertoire was sequenced with immunoSEQ multiplex PCR; TCRdb's copy has only in-frame clones and lacks some. The repertoire holds around 320,000 clones, with 85% to 90% as singletons. Material for sequencing was PBMCs or T cells enriched from blood (not recorded which). All receptors come from a woman in her fifties or sixties who had been exposed to COVID-19. Both conserved end residues are part of each CDR3. A D gene is named only where the DNA matches it firmly. The size field is filled for only some rows; it gives once, few, many or a size class.

len,j_gene,abundance,v_gene,d_gene,CDR3nt,CDR3aa
15,TRBJ2-5,.,TRBV3-1/TRBV3-2,TRBD2,TGTGCCAGCAGCCGCCCTAGCGGCTACCAAGAGACCCAGTACTTC,CASSRPSGYQETQYF
14,TRBJ1-4,.,TRBV18,TRBD1,TGTGCCAGCTCACCGACAGGGACGTTGGGAAAACTGTTTTTT,CASSPTGTLGKLFF
16,TRBJ1-2,.,TRBV10-3,TRBD1,TGTGCCATCGGCGGGACAGGGGGTAAGGCTAACTATGGCTACACCTTC,CAIGGTGGKANYGYTF
14,TRBJ1-5,.,TRBV11-2,.,TGTGCCAGCAGCTTAGAACAGGGCGCTCAGCCCCAGCATTTT,CASSLEQGAQPQHF
18,TRBJ1-6,.,TRBV3-1/TRBV3-2,.,TGTGCCAGCAGCCCCTCGGGGGGGGTTAAGATAAGGAATTCACCCCTCCACTTT,CASSPSGGVKIRNSPLHF
15,TRBJ1-3,.,TRBV2,.,TGTGCCAGCAGAAACAGGGCCGACTCTGGAAACACCATATATTTT,CASRNRADSGNTIYF
14,TRBJ1-3,.,TRBV2,TRBD1,TGTGCCAGCAGGATCACCGACAGGGCTCACACCATATATTTT,CASRITDRAHTIYF
15,TRBJ1-1,.,TRBV11-2,.,TGTGCCAGCGGCATCAGCCGGGAAAGGAACACTGAAGCTTTCTTT,CASGISRERNTEAFF
14,TRBJ1-2,.,TRBV7-9,.,TGTGCCAGCAGCTCCCAGGACATCATCTATGGCTACACCTTC,CASSSQDIIYGYTF
13,TRBJ2-7,.,TRBV5-1,.,TGCGCCAGCAGCTGGGAGAGCATGTACGAGCAGTACTTC,CASSWESMYEQYF
14,TRBJ1-6,.,TRBV6-5,.,TGTGCCAGCAGACAGGGCCGTTATAATTCACCCCTCCACTTT,CASRQGRYNSPLHF
16,TRBJ2-7,.,TRBV10-3,TRBD1,TGTGCCATCAGTGAGTTCACCGGGACAGGGAGTACCGAGCAGTACTTC,CAISEFTGTGSTEQYF
15,TRBJ2-7,.,TRBV28,.,TGTGCCAGCACCTCGCCTGGTGAGGGATACTACGAGCAGTACTTC,CASTSPGEGYYEQYF
14,TRBJ2-3,.,TRBV19,.,TGTGCCAGTAGTATCCGCGGCGACACAGATACGCAGTATTTT,CASSIRGDTDTQYF
17,TRBJ1-6,few,TRBV2,TRBD1,TGTGCCAGCAGTTACGACAGGGAAAGCTCCTATAATTCACCCCTCCACTTT,CASSYDRESSYNSPLHF
15,TRBJ2-5,few,TRBV14,TRBD2,TGTGCCAGCAGCCAAGGGGTCGGGGGGAGAGAGACCCAGTACTTC,CASSQGVGGRETQYF
13,TRBJ1-4,.,TRBV19,.,TGTGCCAGTAGTATGAACAGAAGAGAAAAACTGTTTTTT,CASSMNRREKLFF
14,TRBJ1-6,.,TRBV5-1,TRBD1,TGCGCCAGCAGAACCGGGACAGGGGCTTCACCCCTCCACTTT,CASRTGTGASPLHF
15,TRBJ2-7,.,TRBV7-8,.,TGTGCCAGCAGCTTGTCCCCGGACAGCCGCTACGAGCAGTACTTC,CASSLSPDSRYEQYF
12,TRBJ2-7,.,TRBV28,.,TGTGCCAGCAGTTTATACAGCTACGAGCAGTACTTC,CASSLYSYEQYF
17,TRBJ2-1,.,TRBV7-2,TRBD2,TGTGCCAGCAGCTTAGTTGGCGGGACTAGCGGGGCCAATGAGCAGTTCTTC,CASSLVGGTSGANEQFF
13,TRBJ2-7,.,TRBV4-1,.,TGCGCCAGCAGCCAAGCCGCCAGCTACGAGCAGTACTTC,CASSQAASYEQYF
15,TRBJ1-5,few,TRBV19,TRBD1,TGTGCCAGTAGTATCAGTCAGGGGGCGACTCAGCCCCAGCATTTT,CASSISQGATQPQHF
14,TRBJ1-6,.,TRBV25-1,TRBD1,TGTGCCAGCAGTGCCACAGGGGCGAATTCACCCCTCCACTTT,CASSATGANSPLHF
15,TRBJ1-5,.,TRBV4-1,.,TGCGCCAGCAGCCAAGTAACCGAAGCGGTACAGCCCCAGCATTTT,CASSQVTEAVQPQHF
15,TRBJ2-7,.,TRBV5-8,.,TGTGCCAGCAGCGGTGACAGGAGCCCCCCCTACGAGCAGTACTTC,CASSGDRSPPYEQYF
13,TRBJ1-4,.,TRBV30,.,TGTGCCTGGACGGGGGGTCGGGGGGAAAAACTGTTTTTT,CAWTGGRGEKLFF
13,TRBJ2-7,.,TRBV7-9,TRBD1,TGTGCCAGCAGCCAGGGACAGAGATACGAGCAGTACTTC,CASSQGQRYEQYF
12,TRBJ1-4,.,TRBV2,.,TGTGCCAGCAGTGGGGAGGGTAGAAAACTGTTTTTT,CASSGEGRKLFF
18,TRBJ1-4,once,TRBV7-6,.,TGTGCCAGCAGCTTAGGCACGGCTACAGCTGCAACTAATGAAAAACTGTTTTTT,CASSLGTATAATNEKLFF
15,TRBJ2-5,.,TRBV5-1,TRBD1,TGCGCCAGCAGCTTGGTGGGACAGGGTTTACAGACCCAGTACTTC,CASSLVGQGLQTQYF
14,TRBJ1-4,.,TRBV28,.,TGTGCCAGCAGGCGAAAAACAACTAATGAAAAACTGTTTTTT,CASRRKTTNEKLFF
12,TRBJ1-2,.,TRBV29-1,.,TGCAGCGTTGACGGACTTTCCTATGGCTACACCTTC,CSVDGLSYGYTF
19,TRBJ1-3,.,TRBV28,.,TGTGCCAGCAGTTCCCTCTGGTCGGGTGGAGGTCGGGCGGGAAACACCATATATTTT,CASSSLWSGGGRAGNTIYF
20,TRBJ2-3,.,TRBV4-2,TRBD2,TGTGCCAGCAGCCAAGAGGATTTCGGCGGGGGAGCGCTTAACACAGATACGCAGTATTTT,CASSQEDFGGGALNTDTQYF
15,TRBJ2-1,once,TRBV19,TRBD1,TGTGCCACCGAGGGCTCTGAGCACAGGGGCAATGAGCAGTTCTTC,CATEGSEHRGNEQFF
16,TRBJ2-1,.,TRBV4-1,TRBD1,TGCGCCAGCAGCCAAGAGGGCGGGACAGGGGTGAATGAGCAGTTCTTC,CASSQEGGTGVNEQFF
16,TRBJ1-3,.,TRBV19,TRBD1,TGTGCCAGTAGTAGACAGGGGAGTCCCTCTGGAAACACCATATATTTT,CASSRQGSPSGNTIYF
15,TRBJ1-2,.,TRBV4-2,TRBD1,TGTGCCAGCAGCCAAGACAAGGGGGCAAGAGGTGGCTACACCTTC,CASSQDKGARGGYTF
16,TRBJ1-6,.,TRBV5-5,.,TGTGCCAGCAGCTTAGGCAGGGGAAGAGATAATTCACCCCTCCACTTT,CASSLGRGRDNSPLHF
19,TRBJ2-5,.,TRBV4-2,TRBD2,TGTGCCAGCAGCCATGTTAGGGGGACTAGCGGGGGCCCGATAGAGACCCAGTACTTC,CASSHVRGTSGGPIETQYF